This T cell receptor beta chain was sequenced for a study of T cell changes during pregnancy in multiple sclerosis. The length of the CDR3 is 15 residues. Trimming cost V 1 base and J 4 bases; bases outside gene matches: 5. The germline gives CDR1 SGHRS, CDR2 YFSETQ. Only in-frame clones appear in the TCRdb table, and some are missing; sequencing was by immunoSEQ multiplex PCR. The table includes about 43,000 clones, 85% to 90% detected once. The sequence was obtained from a female donor in good health, enrolled as a control in a pregnancy study. V gene TRBV5-1 combines with J gene TRBJ1-1; 9 bases match TRBD1. The source was peripheral blood, collected in the second trimester of pregnancy. The CDR3 protein is CASSLPQGAATEAFF. The DNA of the CDR3 is TGCGCCAGCAGCTTGCCACAGGGGGCGGCCACTGAAGCTTTCTTT.